This T cell receptor (beta chain) was obtained from a study of blood T cell repertoires in COVID-19. The wider study: The United States, Italy and Spain provided the acute and convalescent COVID-19 samples.

Sequencing used immunoSEQ multiplex PCR; TCRdb keeps in-frame clones, though not all of them. The sample holds fewer than 350,000 clones, 80% to 90% seen once. J gave up 1 base and V 4 bases, and 20 bases lay outside the gene matches. CDR1 and CDR2 from the germline V gene are MGHRA and YSYEKL. The CDR3 length is 20 residues. The source is a man aged 25 to 45 with COVID-19, enrolled during active disease. The sample consisted of peripheral blood. The rearrangement links TRBV4-1 to TRBJ2-3; 7 positions match TRBD1. The CDR3 DNA sequence: TGCGCCAGCAGCCGTCCCGGACAGGAGTCCCCCTATCGAGGCACAGATACGCAGTATTTT. Protein product: CASSRPGQESPYRGTDTQYF.